The 18 T cell receptor beta chains below come from one sample, sequenced in a study of T-cell memory formation after mild COVID-19 (dated by TCRdb to the early 2020s). The library was obtained by 5' RACE. The sample was run on an Illumina NovaSeq 6000. In TCRdb, the public reads were trimmed at Q25 with fastp and aligned with MiXCR, with productive beta chains retained. Every entry covers one CDR3 protein and lists the most common genes and DNA from its rows. The sample records fewer than 350,000 distinct CDR3 sequences, roughly an eighth of which are singletons. Roughly 23% of the sample rests with the top ten. The sample was PBMCs or a T cell subset sorted from them (not recorded which). The receptor source for this set is a young man who had mild COVID-19 (a few samples of this study predate the infection). The sample titles of this study are shuffled in the database, so cell type and time point are left out; the donor was told from shared clones.

This clonotype was detected a few times. The genes are TRBV6-2 or TRBV6-3 and TRBJ1-5; D remains unclear. Per germline, CDR1 MNHEY and CDR2 SVGEGT. V lost 2 bases and J 3 bases, leaving 8 bases between the germline ends. This CDR3 is built from 14 residues. The CDR3 bases are TGTGCCAGCAGTTACCACCAGCACAATCAGCCCCAGCATTTT. This translates into CASSYHQHNQPQHF.

The genes are TRBV7-2 and TRBJ1-2; perhaps TRBD1 as D (5 bases). Germline CDR1 is SGHTA and CDR2 is FQGNSA. V gave up 2 bases and J gave up 6 bases, with 10 bases separating them. The CDR3 consists of 13 residues. The CDR3 DNA follows: TGTGCCAGCAGCTTACACGGGGCGGATGGCTACACCTTC. Translating gives CASSLHGADGYTF.

The V gene is TRBV25-1, the J gene TRBJ1-2, with TRBD1 matching over 7 bases. After removal of 2 bases from V and 1 base from J, the junction contained 4 bases not matched to a gene. The CDR3 has 15 amino acids. Germline CDR1 is MGHDK and CDR2 is SYGVNS. In DNA, the CDR3 is TGTGCCAGCAGTGAAGGACAGGCACTTAACTATGGCTACACCTTC. Translating it yields CASSEGQALNYGYTF.

V and J are TRBV29-1 and TRBJ2-7; D is unresolved. CDR1 is SQVTM and CDR2 is ANQGSEA in the germline V gene. The germline V and J ends were trimmed by 1 base and 4 bases, with 8 bases remaining between them. This CDR3 region has 12 residues. CDR3 loop: CSVEVSYYEQYF. Here the CDR3 DNA reads TGCAGCGTTGAAGTTAGCTATTACGAGCAGTACTTC.

This clonotype was seen more than once but under ten times. The CDR3 nucleotides read TGCGCCAGCAGCCAAGTGGGGGATCCCTATGGCTACACCTTC. Translated, it gives CASSQVGDPYGYTF. The chain is built from TRBV4-1 and TRBJ1-2; D is possibly TRBD1 (5 bases). The CDR3 covers 14 residues. Between the trimmed V and J ends, which lost 1 base and 4 bases, there was a span of 10 bases. Per the germline V gene, CDR1 is MGHRA and CDR2 is YSYEKL.

J is TRBJ2-2 and V is TRBV27; TRBD1 or TRBD2 may be the D gene (5 bases each). The CDR3 is 15 amino acids. V dropped 8 bases and J dropped 3 bases, with 16 bases sitting between them. CDR1 is MNHEY, CDR2 SMNVEV, per germline (reference sequence). Here the CDR3 reads CASGPFGGYTGELFF. In DNA, the CDR3 is TGTGCCAGCGGACCTTTTGGGGGTTACACCGGGGAGCTGTTTTTT.

This clonotype was recorded a few times. The chain recombines TRBV27 with TRBJ1-1, with 8 bases lining up with TRBD1. Germline assignment: CDR1 MNHEY and CDR2 SMNVEV (reference sequence). This CDR3 is built from 13 residues. Losses at the gene ends were 10 bases for V and 1 base for J; bases not matched to a gene: 5. CDR3: CATRDRPNTEAFF. CDR3 coding DNA: TGTGCCACGAGGGACAGGCCGAACACTGAAGCTTTCTTT.

The gene calls are TRBV12-3 or TRBV12-4 and TRBJ1-6; TRBD1 agrees at 9 bases. Trimming took 3 bases from V and 10 from J; bases not matched to a gene: 4. CDR3 size: 14 residues. For the CDR3, the DNA is TGTGCCAGCAGTTTCGACAGGGGGGACTCACCCCTCCACTTT. This sequence encodes CASSFDRGDSPLHF.

The V and J genes are TRBV7-2 and TRBJ2-7; tentatively, D is TRBD2 (5 bases). Trimming pared 3 bases from V and 3 bases from J, leaving 12 bases between. CDR1 is SGHTA, CDR2 FQGNSA, per germline. The length of the CDR3 is 14 residues. In DNA form, the CDR3 reads TGTGCCAGCAGCTTTTCCGGGGTACGCTACGAGCAGTACTTC. Protein product: CASSFSGVRYEQYF.

The chain links TRBV20-1 to TRBJ1-1; D gene uncertain. The CDR3 has 13 amino acids. CDR1 is DFQATT and CDR2 is SNEGSKA in the germline V gene (reference sequence). V was clipped by 3 bases and J by 0 bases, with 8 bases between them. CDR3 loop: CSASPGMNTEAFF. The DNA for the CDR3 is TGCAGTGCTAGTCCAGGAATGAACACTGAAGCTTTCTTT.

This chain connects TRBV29-1 to TRBJ1-1; D unclear. Germline V lookup: CDR1 SQVTM, CDR2 ANQGSEA. The CDR3 extends over 12 amino acids. V was shortened by 4 bases and J by 2 bases, with 8 bases between the two germline ends. CDR3: CSVVRYNTEAFF. CDR3 nucleotide sequence: TGCAGCGTTGTCCGGTACAACACTGAAGCTTTCTTT.

This chain connects TRBV7-3 to TRBJ1-1; weak D call: TRBD1 (5 bases). V was clipped by 11 bases and J by 4 bases, with 14 bases between them. The CDR3 is 12 residues long. The germline CDR1 and CDR2 sequences are SGHTA and FQGTGA. The CDR3 loop reads CASGGSVTEAFF. CDR3 coding DNA: TGTGCCTCTGGGGGGAGCGTCACTGAAGCTTTCTTT.

This clonotype was seen many times. CDR3 region: CASSMGQISNQPQHF. DNA for the CDR3: TGTGCCAGCAGCATGGGACAGATTAGCAATCAGCCCCAGCATTTT. J is TRBJ1-5 and V is TRBV5-6; 7 nucleotides match TRBD1. Trimming removed 4 bases from V and 0 bases from J; junction bases left unmatched: 4. The germline gives CDR1 SGHDT, CDR2 YYEEEE. The CDR3 has 15 amino acids.

This chain connects TRBV7-6 to TRBJ2-1; tentative D call: TRBD1 (6 bases). The CDR3 has 16 amino acids. Deletions cut 4 bases from V and 1 base from J, with 14 bases between. Germline V lookup: CDR1 SGHVS, CDR2 FNYEAQ. CDR3 sequence (DNA): TGTGCCAGCAGCTCAGCAGGGGCAGGATCCTACAATGAGCAGTTCTTC. Translation gives CASSSAGAGSYNEQFF.

This sequence joins TRBV12-3 or TRBV12-4 and TRBJ2-5; D call uncertain. Trimming left V 2 bases short and J 5 bases short, with 15 bases between. There are 15 residues in the CDR3. CDR3 loop: CASSLPHASGETQYF. The CDR3 DNA follows: TGTGCCAGCAGTTTACCACACGCCTCCGGGGAGACCCAGTACTTC.

This clonotype was counted between two and nine times. This chain uses TRBV7-2 with TRBJ2-7; D gene unclear. This CDR3 region has 14 residues. The germline V and J ends were trimmed by 3 bases and 12 bases, with 21 bases remaining between them. The germline V gene has CDR1 SGHTA and CDR2 FQGNSA. For the CDR3, the DNA is TGTGCCAGCAGCTTGTCGGGTCTTACCCAAGCGCGGTACTTC. Residues: CASSLSGLTQARYF.

V gene TRBV7-2 combines with J gene TRBJ2-2, with 13 bases identical to TRBD2. The V gene end was trimmed by 5 bases and the J gene end by 7 bases; junction bases not matched to a gene: 7. CDR3 length equals 16 residues. The germline gives CDR1 SGHTA, CDR2 FQGNSA. CDR3 nucleotides: TGTGCCAGCAGCCCACTAGCGGGGGGGCTTGGCGGGGAGCTGTTTTTT. It specifies CASSPLAGGLGGELFF.

The chain recombines TRBV3-1 with TRBJ1-1, with D tentatively TRBD1 (5 bases). The CDR3 has 15 amino acids. Germline-derived CDR1 and CDR2 are LGHDT and YNNKEL (reference sequence). V was shortened by 5 bases and J by 4 bases, with 17 bases between the two germline ends. CDR3: CASSSLGRRGTEAFF. In DNA, the CDR3 is TGTGCCAGCAGCTCCTTGGGGAGGAGGGGCACTGAAGCTTTCTTT. The full variable domain, with the rest looked up from reference TRBV3-1 and TRBJ1-1, is DTAVSQTPKYLVTQMGNDKSIKCEQNLGHDTMYWYKQDSKKFLKIMFSYNNKELIINETVPNRFSPKSPDKAHLNLHINSLELGDSAVYFCASSSLGRRGTEAFFGQGTRLTVV.